This passage covers 32 T cell receptor beta chains from one sample sequenced in a study of tumor-infiltrating lymphocytes in primary liver carcinoma. TCR beta cDNA was made from 400 to 500 ng total RNA with a constant-region primer. Libraries for TCR beta were built through three nested multiplex PCR rounds, which together made up a slightly modified ARM-PCR procedure. The first two PCR rounds used TRBV1-TRBV30 forward primers with a C-beta reverse primer, 9 to 10 cycles each. TCRdb passed the multiplex PCR reads through MiXCR, listing each CDR3 protein once. The sample contains fewer than 350,000 distinct CDR3 sequences, about 60% of which appear only once. Extraction also yielded germline DNA, while blood RNA was obtained from unsorted whole blood. The sample comprised peripheral blood. These TCRs come from a man aged 35 to 55 with primary liver carcinoma and hepatitis B virus infection.

As concerns this clonotype: This clone may be a read error of a much larger clone one base away. V is TRBV29-1 and J is TRBJ1-2; D is undetermined. This CDR3 contains 10 residues. The germline CDR1 and CDR2 sequences are SQVTM and ANQGSEA. Deletions cut 3 bases from V and 6 bases from J, with 5 bases between. The CDR3 region has the DNA TGCAGCGTTGATTACCATGGCTACACCTTC. It translates to CSVDYHGYTF.

There are a few counts of this clonotype. J is TRBJ2-3 and V is TRBV24-1, with 9 nucleotides matching TRBD1. This CDR3 has 14 residues. Germline loops: CDR1 KGHDR, CDR2 SFDVKD. Trimming at V came to 7 bases and at J to 1 base, leaving 2 bases not matched to a gene. In nucleotides, the CDR3 is TGTGCCACCAGCCGGGACAGGGGCACAGATACGCAGTATTTT. Its translation: CATSRDRGTDTQYF.

This clonotype was found many times. The chain links TRBV6-1 to TRBJ2-3; TRBD2 might be the D (5 bases). Trimming removed 1 base at V and 0 bases at J, with 11 bases between. The CDR3 extends over 16 amino acids. Germline CDR1 reads MNHNS; CDR2 reads SASEGT. The CDR3 nucleotides are TGTGCCAGCAGTGAAGACGGCGGGTTTAGCACAGATACGCAGTATTTT. The encoded protein is CASSEDGGFSTDTQYF.

The chain recombines TRBV6-5 with TRBJ2-3; TRBD2 aligns across 8 bases. V lost 10 bases and J lost 5; bases outside the gene matches: 11. The CDR3 is 14 residues long. Looked up from germline, CDR1 is MNHEY and CDR2 is SVGAGI. This CDR3 reads CATSDSGSVDTQYF. The DNA for the CDR3 is TGTGCCACCTCGGACAGCGGGAGCGTAGATACGCAGTATTTT.

Notes on this clonotype: A much larger clone lies one base from this, so it may be a read error. The V gene is TRBV4-2, the J gene TRBJ2-2; a possible D gene is TRBD2 (5 bases). The CDR3 totals 16 residues. Germline assignment: CDR1 LGHNA and CDR2 YNFKEQ. The DNA for the CDR3 is TGTACCAGCAGCCTTGCCTTCGGCGGGCCGTCCGGGGAGCTGTTTTTT. Its translation: CTSSLAFGGPSGELFF.

Concerning this clonotype itself: Given the absence of the conserved phenylalanine or tryptophan at the CDR3 end, a read error is likely. This chain connects TRBV11-3 to TRBJ2-1; the D is unclear. This CDR3 comprises 14 residues. The germline gives CDR1 SGHNT, CDR2 YENEEA. CDR3 in DNA: TGTGCCAGCAGCTTAGGCGTCTCGAACAATGAACAGTTCTTA. Amino acid sequence: CASSLGVSNNEQFL.

This chain connects TRBV7-9 to TRBJ2-3, with a weak D call TRBD2 (6 bases). Germline V gene sequence: CDR1 SEHNR, CDR2 FQNEAQ (reference sequence). V gave up 9 bases and J gave up 2 bases, with 9 bases separating them. The CDR3 runs to 12 residues. DNA for the CDR3: TGTGCCAGTGGGGGGACCACAGATACGCAGTATTTT. Translating it yields CASGGTTDTQYF.

In its sample, this clonotype was seen a few times. The chain couples TRBV28 to TRBJ2-7; a weak D match, TRBD2 (6 bases). V was pared by 3 bases and J by 5 bases, with 14 bases between. The CDR3 consists of 14 residues. Germline V CDR1 and CDR2: MDHEN, SYDVKM. The CDR3 sequence is CASSLSGTGDEQYF. The CDR3 DNA reads as TGTGCCAGCAGTTTGTCGGGGACGGGGGACGAGCAGTACTTC.

As for this clonotype: This could be a read error, since a much larger clone is one nucleotide away. The rearrangement joins TRBV6-1 to TRBJ1-1; D is unresolved. The CDR3 consists of 13 residues. From germline, CDR1 is MNHNS and CDR2 SASEGT. Trimming removed 7 bases from V and 3 bases from J, with 12 bases in between. The CDR3 DNA reads TGTGCCAGCATTCTGACTGAGGACACTGAAGCTTTCTTT. It specifies CASILTEDTEAFF.

Details on this clonotype: A clone one base away is much larger, so this may be a read error. The chain recombines TRBV10-3 with TRBJ1-3; 7 bases agree with TRBD1. The CDR3 is 14 residues long. Germline V gene lookup returns CDR1 ENHRY and CDR2 SYGVKD. Here the CDR3 DNA reads TGTGCCATCAGTGATTGGACAGGTGGAAACATCATATATTTT. Translating gives CAISDWTGGNIIYF.

Details on this clonotype: Without the conserved terminal phenylalanine or tryptophan, this CDR3 likely stems from a read error. The chain employs TRBV29-1 and TRBJ2-1; D remains ambiguous. Germline loops: CDR1 SQVTM, CDR2 ANQGSEA. Trimming removed 5 bases at V and 10 bases at J, with 12 bases between. The CDR3 sequence is 11 residues long. CDR3 in amino acids: CSVQLGDEQFL. As DNA, the CDR3 is TGCAGCGTTCAACTCGGCGACGAGCAGTTCCTC.

This chain uses TRBV29-1 with TRBJ2-1, with TRBD1 matching over 8 bases. Germline CDR1 SQVTM, CDR2 ANQGSEA. V shed 1 base and J 11 bases; nucleotides not matched to a gene: 7. The CDR3 is 13 residues long. CDR3 residues: CSVEGDRTFKQFF. CDR3 coding DNA: TGCAGCGTTGAAGGGGACAGGACTTTCAAGCAGTTCTTC.

This clonotype has ten or more counts. The chain joins TRBV6-2 or TRBV6-3 to TRBJ2-6; D is ambiguous. This CDR3 comprises 16 residues. With 2 bases removed from V and 0 bases from J, the gap between germline ends came to 8 bases. Germline CDR1 and CDR2: MNHEY and SVGEGT. The DNA of the CDR3 is TGTGCCAGCAGTTACACTACCACCTCTGGGGCCAACGTCCTGACTTTC. Amino acid sequence: CASSYTTTSGANVLTF.

The table lists this clonotype with a count of one. Germline is not matched at one junction end, which may reflect a read error. This chain joins TRBV6-2 or TRBV6-3 and TRBJ2-1; D unresolved. The CDR3 spans 13 residues. Germline-derived CDR1 and CDR2 are MNHEY and SVGEGT. The DNA of the CDR3 is TGTGCCGGCAGTGCCCCTGAGGTTAATGAACAGTTCTTC. Translation: CAGSAPEVNEQFF.

A remark on this clonotype: A much larger clone differs by one base, so this may be a read error. The chain couples TRBV6-5 to TRBJ2-5; no definite D call. Germline CDR1 and CDR2: MNHEY and SVGAGI. V lost 2 bases and J lost 2, with 12 bases in between. CDR3 size: 15 residues. CDR3 region: CASSYSQIGQETQYF. CDR3 sequence (DNA): TGTGCCAGCAGTTACAGCCAAATTGGACAAGAGACCCAGTACTTC.

On this clonotype: A single base separates this from a much larger clone, so it may be a read error. This sequence joins TRBV29-1 and TRBJ1-1; D call uncertain. Germline V gene data show CDR1 as SQVTM and CDR2 as ANQGSEA. V was clipped by 2 bases and J by 3 bases, with 13 bases between them. This CDR3 spans 14 amino acids. The CDR3 loop is CSVEPGERYTEAFF. CDR3 in DNA: TGCAGCGTTGAACCCGGTGAGAGGTACACTGAAGCTTTCTTT. Complete variable domain (other parts from reference TRBV29-1 and TRBJ1-1): SAVISQKPSRDICQRGTSLTIQCQVDSQVTMMFWYRQQPGQSLTLIATANQGSEATYESGFVIDKFPISRPNLTFSTLTVSNMSPEDSSIYLCSVEPGERYTEAFFGQGTRLTVV.

V and J are TRBV6-1 and TRBJ1-1, with D unclear. Between the trimmed V and J ends, which lost 6 bases and 3 bases, there was a span of 14 bases. The CDR3 is 14 amino acids. Germline values: CDR1 MNHNS, CDR2 SASEGT. The CDR3 sequence is CASRVQQLDTEAFF. The CDR3 DNA reads as TGTGCCAGCAGGGTTCAACAGTTGGACACTGAAGCTTTCTTT.

The rearrangement uses TRBV29-1 and TRBJ2-7; perhaps TRBD2 as D (6 bases). The germline V gene encodes CDR1 SQVTM and CDR2 ANQGSEA. V was pared by 7 bases and J by 4 bases, with 20 bases between. This CDR3 region has 14 residues. The CDR3 DNA reads as TGCAGCGCCCAGTGGCTAGCGAGAGATTACGAGCAGTACTTC. This encodes CSAQWLARDYEQYF.

To note about this clonotype: A junction end diverges from the germline sequence, so it may reflect a read error. The rearrangement joins TRBV5-1 to TRBJ2-2; D is unresolved. The CDR3 length is 15 residues. Germline values: CDR1 SGHRS, CDR2 YFSETQ. The CDR3 DNA reads as TGCGCCAACAGCTTGGACCTTAAGTGGACCGGGGAGCTGTTTTTT. Translation: CANSLDLKWTGELFF.

The chain combines TRBV24-1 with TRBJ2-5; 11 nucleotides agree with TRBD2. V gave up 3 bases and J gave up 4 bases; unmatched junction bases: 6. In germline, CDR1 is KGHDR, CDR2 SFDVKD. This CDR3 comprises 16 residues. The CDR3 loop is CATSDLGLAVGETQYF. DNA of the CDR3: TGTGCCACCAGTGATCTGGGACTAGCGGTAGGAGAGACCCAGTACTTC.

In this sample, this clonotype turned up a few times. This chain links TRBV4-1 with TRBJ2-5; 11 bases fit TRBD1. Trimming removed 4 bases from V and 5 bases from J; junction bases left unmatched: 6. The CDR3 contains 15 residues. CDR1 is MGHRA and CDR2 is YSYEKL in the germline V gene. Written as DNA, the CDR3 is TGCGCCAGCAGCCTGACCGGGACAGGGGGTGAGACCCAGTACTTC. It specifies CASSLTGTGGETQYF.

Turning to this clonotype: One junction end does not reproduce the germline sequence, and a read error may be involved. V is TRBV6-2 or TRBV6-3 and J is TRBJ2-4; D call uncertain. Germline assignment: CDR1 MNHEY and CDR2 SVGEGT. The CDR3 runs to 16 residues. The CDR3, as DNA: TGTGCCAGCTGTTACGTGTACACCTTAGCCAAAAACATTCAGTACTTC. This codes for CASCYVYTLAKNIQYF.

V is TRBV5-5 and J is TRBJ2-1; 7 nucleotides align to TRBD1. CDR3 length: 15 residues. CDR1 SGHKS and CDR2 YYEKEE come from the germline V gene (reference sequence). J lost 0 bases, V lost 4 bases, and 4 bases had no gene match. CDR3 protein: CASSPGQISYNEQFF. The CDR3 bases are TGTGCCAGCAGCCCGGGACAGATCTCCTACAATGAGCAGTTCTTC.

The chain employs TRBV11-1 and TRBJ2-7; 9 positions agree with TRBD2. Germline V gives CDR1 SGHAT, CDR2 FQDESV (reference sequence). The CDR3 loop spans 16 amino acids. The CDR3 DNA follows: TGTACCGGCAGCCCCCCTCTAGCGGGGATTGTTTACGAGCAGTACTTC. Its protein is CTGSPPLAGIVYEQYF.

The chain carries TRBV11-2 and TRBJ2-3, with TRBD2 identical over 10 bases. Germline V CDR1 and CDR2: SGHAT, FQNNGV. The ends lost 7 bases at V and 5 bases at J; junction bases unmatched: 15. CDR3 size: 17 residues. In DNA, the CDR3 is TGTGCCAGCACCGACCGGGCTTCTAGCGGGAGCTTAGATACGCAGTATTTT. This codes for CASTDRASSGSLDTQYF.

As to this clonotype: Here the CDR3 omits its conserved ending phenylalanine or tryptophan, so a read error is the likely source. It is unclear where the CDR3 begins or ends on the DNA, so no DNA is shown, and the CDR3 is as TCRdb lists it. The rearrangement links TRBV29-1 to TRBJ2-7; the DNA was not compared with TRBD1, the D call given in the table. CDR1 SQVTM and CDR2 ANQGSEA come from the germline V gene. The CDR3 region is 16 residues in length, termini included. The CDR3 region is CSAMTYGTGTPYEQYL.

Comment on this clonotype: This CDR3 is missing its conserved last phenylalanine or tryptophan, likely due to a read error. The V call is TRBV5-4, the J call TRBJ2-5; 7 bases align to TRBD2. This CDR3 contains 14 residues. V shed 0 bases and J 5 bases; nucleotides not matched to a gene: 4. In germline, CDR1 is SGHNT, CDR2 YYREEE (reference sequence). Written as DNA, the CDR3 is TGTGCCAGCAGCTTGGGAAGGGAGGGGGAGACCCAGTACTCC. This gives the protein CASSLGREGETQYS.

Notes on this clonotype: One junction end disagrees with the germline gene, perhaps due to a read error. The chain combines TRBV4-3 with TRBJ1-5; D unresolved. Germline lookup yields CDR1 LGHNA and CDR2 YSLEER. The CDR3 extends over 15 amino acids. The CDR3 DNA follows: TGCGCCAGCAGTCAACACCGGACCCCTAATCAGCCCCAGCACTTT. It specifies CASSQHRTPNQPQHF.

This clonotype came up once. A read error may be the cause here, since a much bigger clone is one base away. This chain uses TRBV6-1 with TRBJ1-1; TRBD1 might be the D (5 bases). This CDR3 region has 13 residues. Germline CDR1 and CDR2: MNHNS and SASEGT. Trimming removed 4 bases at V and 5 bases at J, with 11 bases between. The CDR3 reads CASSAGKRTEAFF. For the CDR3, the DNA is TGTGCCAGCAGTGCAGGGAAACGGACTGAAGCTTTCTTT.

Concerning this clonotype itself: The junction shows a germline mismatch at one end, possibly a read error. The chain links TRBV6-1 to TRBJ1-5; 7 bases agree with TRBD1. The germline V gene encodes CDR1 MNHNS and CDR2 SASEGT. The CDR3 runs 15 residues. The CDR3 protein is CTSSESGQYNQPQHF. The CDR3 coding sequence is TGTACCAGCAGTGAATCGGGACAGTACAATCAGCCCCAGCATTTT.

This clonotype showed up just a few times. The chain links TRBV14 to TRBJ2-1; D gene unclear. V was trimmed by 1 base and J by 6 bases, leaving 4 bases between them. The germline CDR1 and CDR2 sequences are SGHDN and FVKESK. This CDR3 has 12 amino acids. This CDR3 reads CASSQAVNEQFF. CDR3 sequence (DNA): TGTGCCAGCAGCCAAGCAGTCAATGAGCAGTTCTTC. Complete variable domain (other parts from reference TRBV14 and TRBJ2-1): EAGVTQFPSHSVIEKGQTVTLRCDPISGHDNLYWYRRVMGKEIKFLLHFVKESKQDESGMPNNRFLAERTGGTYSTLKVQPAELEDSGVYFCASSQAVNEQFFGPGTRLTVL.

As to this clonotype: Just one base apart from a much larger clone, this may be a read error. The rearrangement uses TRBV29-1 and TRBJ2-3, with unresolved D. From germline, CDR1 is SQVTM and CDR2 ANQGSEA. The CDR3 totals 13 residues. The CDR3 spells CSVEDRLFDTLYF. The CDR3, as DNA: TGCAGCGTTGAAGATAGACTTTTCGATACGCTGTATTTT.